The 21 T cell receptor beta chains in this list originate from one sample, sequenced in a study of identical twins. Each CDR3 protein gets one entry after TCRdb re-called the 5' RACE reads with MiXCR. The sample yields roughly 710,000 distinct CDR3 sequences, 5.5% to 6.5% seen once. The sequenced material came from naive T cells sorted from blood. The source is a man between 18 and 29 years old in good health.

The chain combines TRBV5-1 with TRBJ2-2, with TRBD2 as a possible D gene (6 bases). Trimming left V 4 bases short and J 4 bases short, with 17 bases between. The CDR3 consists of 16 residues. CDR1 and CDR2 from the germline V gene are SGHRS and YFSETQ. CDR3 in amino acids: CASSLLSRRATGELFF. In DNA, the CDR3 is TGCGCCAGCAGCCTGTTGAGCAGGAGGGCCACCGGGGAGCTGTTTTTT.

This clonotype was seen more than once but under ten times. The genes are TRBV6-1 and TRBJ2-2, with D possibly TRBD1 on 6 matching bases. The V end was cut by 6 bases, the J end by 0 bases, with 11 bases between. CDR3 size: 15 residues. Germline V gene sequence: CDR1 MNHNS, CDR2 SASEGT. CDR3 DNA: TGTGCCAGCAGAAGACAGGCTGCGAACACCGGGGAGCTGTTTTTT. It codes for CASRRQAANTGELFF.

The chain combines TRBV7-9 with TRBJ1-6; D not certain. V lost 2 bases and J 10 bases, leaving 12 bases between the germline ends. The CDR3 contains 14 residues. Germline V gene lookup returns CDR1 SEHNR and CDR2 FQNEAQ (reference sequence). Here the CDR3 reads CASSLPFLDSPLHF. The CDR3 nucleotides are TGTGCCAGCAGCTTACCGTTTCTCGACTCACCCCTCCACTTT.

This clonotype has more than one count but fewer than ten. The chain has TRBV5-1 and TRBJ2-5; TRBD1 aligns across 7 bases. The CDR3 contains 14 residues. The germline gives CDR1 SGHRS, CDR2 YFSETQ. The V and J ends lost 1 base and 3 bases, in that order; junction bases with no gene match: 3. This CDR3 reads CASSLTGAKETQYF. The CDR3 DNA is TGCGCCAGCAGCTTGACAGGGGCGAAAGAGACCCAGTACTTC. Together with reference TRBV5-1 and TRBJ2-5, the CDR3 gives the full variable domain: KAGVTQTPRYLIKTRGQQVTLSCSPISGHRSVSWYQQTPGQGLQFLFEYFSETQRNKGNFPGRFSGRQFSNSRSEMNVSTLELGDSALYLCASSLTGAKETQYFGPGTRLLVL.

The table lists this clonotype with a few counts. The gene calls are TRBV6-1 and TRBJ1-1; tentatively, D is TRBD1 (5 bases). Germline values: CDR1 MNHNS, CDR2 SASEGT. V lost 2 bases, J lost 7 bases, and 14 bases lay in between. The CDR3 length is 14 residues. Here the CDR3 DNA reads TGTGCCAGCAGTGAACTTGGGGGTACGTTTGAAGCTTTCTTT. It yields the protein CASSELGGTFEAFF.

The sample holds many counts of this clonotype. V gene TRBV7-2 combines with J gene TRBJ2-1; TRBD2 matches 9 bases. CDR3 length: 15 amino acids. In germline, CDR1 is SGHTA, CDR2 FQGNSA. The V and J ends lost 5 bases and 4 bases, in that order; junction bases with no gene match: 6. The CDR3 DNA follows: TGTGCCAGCAGCCCAAGGACTAGCGTGTACAATGAGCAGTTCTTC. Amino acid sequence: CASSPRTSVYNEQFF.

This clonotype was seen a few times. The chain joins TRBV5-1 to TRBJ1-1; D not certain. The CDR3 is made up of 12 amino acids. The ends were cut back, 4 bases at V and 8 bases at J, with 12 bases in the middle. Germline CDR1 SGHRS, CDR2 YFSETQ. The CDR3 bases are TGCGCCAGCAGCACCACGAAGTCCGAAGCTTTCTTT. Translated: CASSTTKSEAFF.

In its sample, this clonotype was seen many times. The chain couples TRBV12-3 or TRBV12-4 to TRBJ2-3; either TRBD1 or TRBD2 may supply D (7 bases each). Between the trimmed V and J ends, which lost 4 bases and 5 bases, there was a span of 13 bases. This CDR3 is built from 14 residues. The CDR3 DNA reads TGTGCCAGCAGTTCAGGGGGAGGGGGAGATACGCAGTATTTT. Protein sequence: CASSSGGGGDTQYF.

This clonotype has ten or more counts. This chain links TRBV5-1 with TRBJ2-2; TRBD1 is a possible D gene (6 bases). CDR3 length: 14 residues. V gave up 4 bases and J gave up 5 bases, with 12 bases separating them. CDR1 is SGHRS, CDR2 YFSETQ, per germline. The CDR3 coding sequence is TGCGCCAGCAGCGCCCAAGGGGGAACCGGGGAGCTGTTTTTT. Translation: CASSAQGGTGELFF.

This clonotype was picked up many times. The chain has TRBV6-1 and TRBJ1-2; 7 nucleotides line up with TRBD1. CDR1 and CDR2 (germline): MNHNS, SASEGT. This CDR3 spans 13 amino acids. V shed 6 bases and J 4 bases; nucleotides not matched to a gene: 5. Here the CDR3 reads CASSGDSVYGYTF. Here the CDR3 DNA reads TGTGCCAGCAGCGGGGACAGCGTCTATGGCTACACCTTC.

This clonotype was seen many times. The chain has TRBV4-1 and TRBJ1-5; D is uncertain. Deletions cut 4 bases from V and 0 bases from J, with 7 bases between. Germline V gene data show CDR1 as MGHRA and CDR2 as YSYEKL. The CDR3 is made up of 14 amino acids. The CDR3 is CASSPAYSNQPQHF. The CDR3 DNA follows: TGCGCCAGCAGCCCGGCGTATAGCAATCAGCCCCAGCATTTT.

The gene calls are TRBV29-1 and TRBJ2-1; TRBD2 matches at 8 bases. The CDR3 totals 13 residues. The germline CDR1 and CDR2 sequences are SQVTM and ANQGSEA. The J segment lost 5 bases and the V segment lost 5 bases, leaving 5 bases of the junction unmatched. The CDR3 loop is CSVPREGHNEQFF. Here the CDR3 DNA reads TGCAGCGTTCCCCGGGAGGGCCACAATGAGCAGTTCTTC.

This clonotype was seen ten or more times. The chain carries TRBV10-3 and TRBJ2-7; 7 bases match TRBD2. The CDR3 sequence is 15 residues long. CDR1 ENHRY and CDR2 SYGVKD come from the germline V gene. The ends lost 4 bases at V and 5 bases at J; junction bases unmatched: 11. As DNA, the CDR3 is TGTGCCATCAGTGGTCCCGGGGGAGGGAACCACGAGCAGTACTTC. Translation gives CAISGPGGGNHEQYF.

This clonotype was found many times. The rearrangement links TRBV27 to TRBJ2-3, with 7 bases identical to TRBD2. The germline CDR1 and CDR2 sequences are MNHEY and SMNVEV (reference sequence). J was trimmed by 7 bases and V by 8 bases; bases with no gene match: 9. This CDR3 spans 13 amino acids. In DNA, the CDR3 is TGTGCCAGCCGGTGGGGGGGGAGTCATACGCAGTATTTT. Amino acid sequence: CASRWGGSHTQYF.

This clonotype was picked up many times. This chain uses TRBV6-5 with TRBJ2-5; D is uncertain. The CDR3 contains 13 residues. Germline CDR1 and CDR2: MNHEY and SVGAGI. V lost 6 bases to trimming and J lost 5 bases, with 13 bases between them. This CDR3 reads CASRYSGRETQYF. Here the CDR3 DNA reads TGTGCCAGCAGGTATTCGGGTCGGGAGACCCAGTACTTC.

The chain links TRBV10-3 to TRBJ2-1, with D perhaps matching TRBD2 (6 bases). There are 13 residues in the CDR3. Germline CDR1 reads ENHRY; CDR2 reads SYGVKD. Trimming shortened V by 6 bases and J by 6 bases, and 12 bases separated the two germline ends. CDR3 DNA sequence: TGTGCCATCAGGGCTAGCGAGTTCAATGAGCAGTTCTTC. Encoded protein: CAIRASEFNEQFF.

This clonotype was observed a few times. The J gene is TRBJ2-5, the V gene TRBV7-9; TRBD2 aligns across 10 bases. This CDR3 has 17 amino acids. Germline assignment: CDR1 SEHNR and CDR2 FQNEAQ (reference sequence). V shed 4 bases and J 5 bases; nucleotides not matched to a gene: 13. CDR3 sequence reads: CASSSGASGSLEETQYF. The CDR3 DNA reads TGTGCCAGCAGCTCCGGAGCTAGCGGGAGTTTGGAGGAGACCCAGTACTTC.

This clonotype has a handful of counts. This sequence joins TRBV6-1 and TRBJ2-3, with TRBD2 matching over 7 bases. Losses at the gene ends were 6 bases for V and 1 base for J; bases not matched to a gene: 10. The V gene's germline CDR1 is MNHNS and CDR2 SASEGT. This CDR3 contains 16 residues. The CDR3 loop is CASRKGGRVGTDTQYF. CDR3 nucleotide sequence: TGTGCCAGCAGAAAGGGAGGGAGGGTAGGCACAGATACGCAGTATTTT.

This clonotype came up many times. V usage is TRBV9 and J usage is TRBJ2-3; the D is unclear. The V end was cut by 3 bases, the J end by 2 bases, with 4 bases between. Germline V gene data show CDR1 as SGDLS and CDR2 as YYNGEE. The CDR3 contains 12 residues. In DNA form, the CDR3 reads TGTGCCAGCAGCGCGGACACAGATACGCAGTATTTT. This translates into CASSADTDTQYF.

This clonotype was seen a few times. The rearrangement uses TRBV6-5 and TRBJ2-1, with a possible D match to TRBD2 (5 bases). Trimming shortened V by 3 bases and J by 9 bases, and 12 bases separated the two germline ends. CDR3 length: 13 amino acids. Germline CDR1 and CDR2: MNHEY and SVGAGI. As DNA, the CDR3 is TGTGCCAGCAGTTATAAATATGCGGGTGAGCAGTTCTTC. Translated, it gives CASSYKYAGEQFF.

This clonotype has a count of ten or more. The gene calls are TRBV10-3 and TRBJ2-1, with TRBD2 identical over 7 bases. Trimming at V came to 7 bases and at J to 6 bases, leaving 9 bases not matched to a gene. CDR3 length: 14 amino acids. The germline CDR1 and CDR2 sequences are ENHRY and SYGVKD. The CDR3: CAITGEGKGNEQFF. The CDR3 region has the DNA TGTGCCATCACGGGGGAGGGCAAGGGCAATGAGCAGTTCTTC.